A selection of T cell receptor beta chains follows, all from one sample in a study of blood T cell repertoires in COVID-19. TCRdb keeps only in-frame clones here, not all; method: immunoSEQ multiplex PCR. The profile shows about 45,000 clones, 85% of them singletons. Sequencing input: peripheral blood. The source is a middle-aged man with active COVID-19. CDR3s include the opening cysteine and the closing phenylalanine or tryptophan. A D gene is named only where the DNA matches it firmly. Clone size appears in some rows only: once, few, many, or a class for an expanded clone.

J,size,V,D,CDR3,DNA
TRBJ2-1,-,TRBV11-3,TRBD1,CASSSRTGDYNEQFF,TGTGCCAGCAGCTCCCGGACAGGGGACTACAATGAGCAGTTCTTC
TRBJ2-5,-,TRBV5-1,TRBD1,CASSPGQQETQYF,TGCGCCAGCAGCCCGGGACAGCAAGAGACCCAGTACTTC
TRBJ1-2,-,TRBV12-3/TRBV12-4,TRBD1,CASSAQGLGGYTF,TGTGCCAGCAGCGCACAGGGGCTCGGTGGCTACACCTTC
TRBJ2-1,-,TRBV2,TRBD2,CASRVAGGDRGEQFF,TGTGCCAGCAGAGTAGCGGGGGGTGACCGCGGTGAGCAGTTCTTC
TRBJ2-7,-,TRBV28,TRBD1,CASSLGQGGYEQYF,TGTGCCAGCAGTTTGGGACAGGGAGGCTACGAGCAGTACTTC
TRBJ2-4,-,TRBV6-2/TRBV6-3,TRBD2,CASSYNPGGMAKNIQYF,TGTGCCAGCAGTTACAATCCGGGAGGCATGGCCAAAAACATTCAGTACTTC
TRBJ2-7,-,TRBV10-3,TRBD2,CAITPTSGSYEQYF,TGTGCCATCACCCCGACTAGCGGGAGCTACGAGCAGTACTTC
TRBJ1-2,-,TRBV11-2,TRBD1,CASSADRGRHGYTF,TGTGCCAGCAGCGCGGACAGGGGGCGACATGGCTACACCTTC
TRBJ1-6,few,TRBV5-1,-,CASSLDTRARGSPLHF,TGCGCCAGCAGCTTGGATACGAGGGCCCGAGGTTCACCCCTCCACTTT
TRBJ2-2,-,TRBV5-6,TRBD1,CASRAGTGVTGELFF,TGTGCCAGCAGGGCCGGGACAGGAGTCACCGGGGAGCTGTTTTTT
TRBJ1-1,-,TRBV11-2,-,CASSPGLNTEAFF,TGTGCCAGCAGTCCGGGTCTAAACACTGAAGCTTTCTTT
TRBJ2-7,-,TRBV7-8,-,CASSRRDLAGEQYF,TGTGCCAGCAGCCGACGGGACCTCGCGGGGGAGCAGTACTTC
TRBJ2-6,-,TRBV11-3,-,CASSARGFGANVLTF,TGTGCCAGCAGCGCACGGGGGTTCGGGGCCAACGTCCTGACTTTC
TRBJ1-6,-,TRBV7-2,-,CASSLAAGYSPLHF,TGTGCCAGCAGCTTAGCCGCAGGGTATTCACCCCTCCACTTT
TRBJ2-1,-,TRBV15,TRBD1,CATSRGRPGQGVNEQFF,TGTGCCACCAGCAGAGGCAGACCGGGACAGGGAGTGAATGAGCAGTTCTTC
TRBJ1-5,-,TRBV12-3/TRBV12-4,-,CASSNQGYQPQHF,TGTGCCAGCAGTAACCAGGGATATCAGCCCCAGCATTTT
TRBJ2-7,-,TRBV20-1,TRBD2,CSASGSGEQYF,TGCAGCGCCAGCGGGAGTGGCGAGCAGTACTTC
TRBJ2-7,-,TRBV12-3/TRBV12-4,-,CASSLAQDFEQYF,TGTGCCAGCAGTTTAGCGCAGGATTTCGAGCAGTACTTC
TRBJ2-3,few,TRBV6-1,TRBD2,CASSESAGGPDTQYF,TGTGCCAGCAGTGAATCGGCGGGGGGGCCGGATACGCAGTATTTT
TRBJ2-1,-,TRBV28,-,CASSFPGLYYNEQFF,TGTGCCAGCAGTTTCCCGGGACTTTACTACAATGAGCAGTTCTTC
TRBJ2-2,-,TRBV19,-,CASRDSPNTGELFF,TGTGCCAGCCGGGACTCACCGAACACCGGGGAGCTGTTTTTT
TRBJ1-2,-,TRBV14,TRBD1,CASSQVAGGYGYTF,TGTGCCAGCAGCCAAGTTGCAGGGGGCTATGGCTACACCTTC
TRBJ1-6,-,TRBV5-5,-,CASSLEGGRSPLHF,TGTGCCAGCAGCTTGGAGGGAGGAAGGTCACCCCTCCACTTT
TRBJ1-1,-,TRBV11-3,TRBD1,CASSPGAAGQGNRWTEAFF,TGTGCCAGCAGCCCTGGTGCGGCGGGACAGGGTAATCGGTGGACTGAAGCTTTCTTT
TRBJ1-5,-,TRBV27,-,CASSWAGGNQPQHF,TGTGCCAGCAGTTGGGCCGGGGGCAATCAGCCCCAGCATTTT
TRBJ1-3,-,TRBV7-2,-,CASRLTGNSGNTIYF,TGTGCCAGCAGGCTCACCGGGAACTCTGGAAACACCATATATTTT